A single sample gave rise to the 11 T cell receptor beta chains below, sequenced in a study of T-cell memory formation after mild COVID-19 (dated by TCRdb to the early 2020s). Preparation of the library involved 5' RACE. The sequencing machine was an Illumina NovaSeq 6000. The public reads were quality trimmed at Q25 with fastp and then assembled into clones with MiXCR by TCRdb, keeping productive beta chains. Rows matching on CDR3 protein sequence are summarized as one entry with the most common DNA and genes. This sample lists roughly 580,000 distinct CDR3 sequences; about a sixth were detected once. The biggest ten clones account for more than 10% of the sample. Sequencing was carried out using PBMCs or a T cell subset sorted from them (not recorded which). The receptors were gathered from an adult woman who had mild COVID-19 (a few samples of this study predate the infection). The sample titles of this study are shuffled in the database, so cell type and time point are left out; the donor was told from shared clones.

The gene calls are TRBV20-1 and TRBJ2-1; D is perhaps TRBD2 (7 bases). Between the trimmed V and J ends, which lost 0 bases and 8 bases, there was a span of 14 bases. Per germline, CDR1 DFQATT and CDR2 SNEGSKA (reference sequence). The CDR3 extends over 14 amino acids. The CDR3 region is CSARDPRGGHEQFF. The CDR3 DNA sequence: TGCAGTGCTAGAGATCCAAGGGGGGGACATGAGCAGTTCTTC.

The J gene is TRBJ2-7, the V gene TRBV12-3 or TRBV12-4; 8 bases are shared with TRBD1. The V gene end was trimmed by 3 bases and the J gene end by 6 bases; junction bases not matched to a gene: 7. CDR3 size: 14 residues. CDR3 coding DNA: TGTGCCAGCAGTTTTCAGGGGGCCTTGGGCGAGCAGTACTTC. Its protein product is CASSFQGALGEQYF.

This chain links TRBV7-2 with TRBJ2-1, with D unresolved. The germline V gene has CDR1 SGHTA and CDR2 FQGNSA. V lost 1 base and J 7 bases, leaving 14 bases between the germline ends. The CDR3 runs to 15 residues. CDR3 loop: CASSLGYRQPNEQFF. In DNA form, the CDR3 reads TGTGCCAGCAGCTTAGGGTATAGGCAGCCGAATGAGCAGTTCTTC. The full variable domain, its missing parts supplied by reference TRBV7-2 and TRBJ2-1, is GAGVSQSPSNKVTEKGKDVELRCDPISGHTALYWYRQSLGQGLEFLIYFQGNSAPDKSGLPSDRFSAERTGGSVSTLTIQRTQQEDSAVYLCASSLGYRQPNEQFFGPGTRLTVL.

The chain couples TRBV12-3 or TRBV12-4 to TRBJ2-7; the match to TRBD2 covers 11 bases. The length of the CDR3 is 14 residues. Losses at the gene ends were 6 bases for V and 7 bases for J; bases not matched to a gene: 8. CDR3 protein: CASSPPGTSGEQYF. The CDR3 nucleotides are TGTGCCAGCAGCCCCCCGGGGACTAGCGGAGAGCAGTACTTC.

The V call is TRBV11-3, the J call TRBJ2-5; a possible D gene is TRBD1 (5 bases). Germline CDR1 reads SGHNT; CDR2 reads YENEEA. The V gene lost 3 bases and the J gene lost 2 bases, with 10 bases spanning the gap. The length of the CDR3 is 14 residues. CDR3 sequence (DNA): TGTGCCAGCAGCTTCAGTTCAGGGCAAGAGACCCAGTACTTC. Translated: CASSFSSGQETQYF.

This chain joins TRBV7-9 and TRBJ2-1; D is perhaps TRBD2 (6 bases). The CDR3 has 15 amino acids. CDR1 is SEHNR, CDR2 FQNEAQ, per germline (reference sequence). The V end lost 2 bases, the J end lost 3 bases, and 11 bases lay between the germline ends. CDR3 in amino acids: CASSLWAGNYNEQFF. For the CDR3, the DNA is TGTGCCAGCAGCTTATGGGCGGGAAACTACAATGAGCAGTTCTTC.

The rearrangement links TRBV9 to TRBJ2-3; D gene ambiguous. V lost 4 bases and J lost 4, with 13 bases in between. In germline, CDR1 is SGDLS, CDR2 YYNGEE. The CDR3 totals 14 residues. Here the CDR3 reads CASSRRPGPDTQYF. DNA of the CDR3: TGTGCCAGCAGCCGTCGACCTGGGCCAGATACGCAGTATTTT.

The table lists this clonotype with a few counts. V usage is TRBV6-6 and J usage is TRBJ1-5, with no clear D. Germline CDR1 and CDR2: MNHNY and SVGAGI (reference sequence). V was shortened by 4 bases and J by 5 bases, with 6 bases between the two germline ends. There are 12 residues in the CDR3. The CDR3 is CASSSSYQPQHF. CDR3 nucleotide sequence: TGTGCCAGCAGTTCGTCATATCAGCCCCAGCATTTT.

This chain links TRBV15 with TRBJ2-7; no reliable D call. The CDR3 totals 14 residues. V was shortened by 0 bases and J by 2 bases, with 8 bases between the two germline ends. In germline, CDR1 is LNHNV, CDR2 YYDKDF (reference sequence). The CDR3 DNA reads TGTGCCACCAGCAGAGATACCGTGGCCTACGAGCAGTACTTC. This gives the protein CATSRDTVAYEQYF.

J is TRBJ1-2 and V is TRBV9; possibly TRBD1 for D (5 bases). The V gene's germline CDR1 is SGDLS and CDR2 YYNGEE. This CDR3 spans 14 amino acids. Trimming removed 4 bases at V and 8 bases at J, with 18 bases between. The CDR3 sequence is CASSPHGASWGYTF. The DNA of the CDR3 is TGTGCCAGCAGCCCCCACGGGGCCAGCTGGGGCTACACCTTC.

Relative to its sample, this clonotype is medium-sized. The rearrangement joins TRBV7-8 to TRBJ2-3; 7 nucleotides match TRBD1. After removal of 6 bases from V and 0 bases from J, the junction contained 6 bases not matched to a gene. Germline CDR1 reads SGHVS; CDR2 reads FQNEAQ. CDR3 size: 15 residues. CDR3 in DNA: TGTGCCAGCAGACAAACGGGACAGAGCACAGATACGCAGTATTTT. Amino acid sequence: CASRQTGQSTDTQYF.